This TCR beta chain was captured by sequencing in a study of graft-versus-host responses after intestinal transplantation. As for the study in general: Each of the recipients got a multivisceral, liver-intestinal, or isolated intestinal transplant. Study findings and constraints: Peak circulating GvH clone levels were associated with early post-transplant HvG declines.

Sequenced by immunoSEQ multiplex PCR; TCRdb stores in-frame clones only, minus some. The sample records 90,000 to 150,000 clones, 85% to 95% being singletons. Worth noting for this clone: Its antigen is not identified.

Trimming took off 1 base at V and 4 bases at J, with 11 bases between the two ends. The CDR3 is 14 residues long. Germline-derived CDR1 and CDR2 are MGHRA and YSYEKL. The chain employs TRBV4-1 and TRBJ2-7; possibly TRBD1 for D (6 bases). Sequencing used unstimulated CD8+ T cells sorted from spleen or lymph node cells, obtained before intestinal transplant. This receptor was identified in a human donor who received an intestinal transplant. CDR3 nucleotides: TGCGCCAGCAGCCAAGGGTCAGGGGTTTACGAGCAGTACTTC. Protein product: CASSQGSGVYEQYF.